The source of this T cell receptor (beta chain) is a study of T cells in Graves' hyperthyroidism and ophthalmopathy (dated by TCRdb to between 2018 and 2021). A note on the overall study: Peripheral blood was collected at initial diagnosis, before any treatment. The study also compared thyroid tissue and blood T-cell repertoires from about six Graves' hyperthyroidism patients. TCR Vbeta CDR3 sequencing of roughly 140 peripheral blood samples (roughly 41 ophthalmopathy, some 75 hyperthyroidism and some 17 progressor patients) is reported in the paper. Whether ophthalmopathy could be predicted prospectively was tested in an independent validation cohort made up of 18 to 20 hyperthyroidism patients plus 17 patients who later progressed to ophthalmopathy. Following sampling, methimazole starting at 30 mg daily was given to hyperthyroidism patients, and high-dose intravenous methylprednisolone was given to ophthalmopathy patients. TCR V-J signatures able to tell the groups apart were searched for in a discovery cohort of about a hundred patients, of whom roughly 42 had Graves' ophthalmopathy and under 65 had stable Graves' hyperthyroidism. For training and testing, the 100 patients in the discovery cohort were randomly divided in a 7:3 ratio.

Stable Graves' hyperthyroidism was defined as no progression to ophthalmopathy during 18 months of follow-up. Hyperthyroidism patients were newly diagnosed, had a disease duration of under 2 months, and were aged 18 to 65 years. Any patient with an uncontrolled infection, another autoimmune disease, pregnancy or lactation was excluded. Diagnoses were based on clinical symptoms, serum thyroxine and TRAb, thyroid ultrasound and orbital computed tomography. PBMCs were isolated from about 9.1 ml of fresh peripheral blood by Ficoll-Paque density gradient centrifugation. Total RNA was extracted using Trizol reagent, and RNA quality was assessed on an Agilent 2100 Bioanalyzer. V was cut back by 4 bases and J by 2 bases, leaving a gap of 10 bases between them. The CDR3 spans 13 residues, from the cysteine through the phenylalanine. Kept here is only the CDR3 DNA, which spans 39 bases and is read in frame from base 1. According to the germline V gene (reference sequence), CDR1 reads DFQATT and CDR2 reads SNEGSKA.

Amplification of TCR beta CDR3 regions was carried out from RNA transcripts. For the first round of RT-PCR on the TCR CDR3, the HTBI primer set was used together with the Qiagen OneStep RT-PCR kit. A second multiplex PCR round built the libraries, followed by size selection and purification. Libraries were sequenced paired-end with 100 bp reads on an Illumina HiSeq2000. In the authors' own workflow: SOAPnuke was used to process the raw data, removing reads that contained adapters or uncalled bases, had a mean Phred below 15, or lacked an exact match to the constant primer or identifier. High-quality paired reads were merged with COPE v1.2.5, and unique nucleotide sequences were defined as clonotypes. MiTCR v1.1 was used to align the clonotypes against IMGT TRBV, TRBD and TRBJ reference segments. The analysis included only V-J combinations with a frequency above 0.0001, which together covered 99.2% of the repertoires. A TCS score was defined as the ratio of F50 (clonal expansion) to E x V (chaos), with BLOSUM62-based TCRdist applied between CDR3 peptides within each V-J. Welch's t-statistics and random forest reduced 500 to 550 V-J features to roughly 13, which were used in a naive Bayes classifier (R e1071). Starting from the raw public reads, TCRdb applied fastp trimming at Q25, assembled clones with MiXCR and retained in-frame beta chains. When rows share a CDR3 protein, they turn into one entry using the most common DNA and genes. Clone size and V and J calls follow TCRdb, not the original study. The sample table holds under 300,000 distinct CDR3 sequences, of which approximately 14% were seen once. The ten largest clones capture 7.9% of the sample.

Results the study describes overall, beyond this receptor: In cross-validation, a model built on a 13 V-J signature told ophthalmopathy apart from stable hyperthyroidism with over 85% sensitivity and about 81% specificity, and in testing the same model reached 80%/75%. No statistical method was used to set the sample size in advance, and investigators knew the group allocation. In validation, progression to ophthalmopathy was predicted by the model with approximately 67% sensitivity and roughly 76% specificity, a median of about 6.8 months before onset. Most expanded thyroid clonotypes (frequency above 0.001) were also detected in blood, a finding suggesting that blood repertoires may reflect thyroid immune responses.

This clonotype has at least ten counts. It has no known antigen specificity. Base qualities are not provided; no much larger clone lies one nucleotide away. Input material: blood. This clonotype was obtained from a woman aged 40 to 50 with Graves' hyperthyroidism. This chain joins TRBV20-1 to TRBJ2-3; a confident D gene designation cannot be given. This receptor has the CDR3 CSAKERITDTQYF. The DNA sequence is as follows: TGCAGTGCTAAAGAGCGTATCACAGATACGCAGTATTTT.